This T cell receptor beta chain stems from a study of blood T cell repertoires in COVID-19. Background on the study: Both acute and convalescent COVID-19 samples were obtained from the United States, Italy and Spain.

Profiled with immunoSEQ multiplex PCR; TCRdb holds only in-frame clones, not every one. The sample lists approximately 300,000 clones, around 90% occurring once. V was cut by 3 bases and J by 5 bases, with 19 bases left in between. Germline V gives CDR1 ENHRY, CDR2 SYGVKD. The CDR3 runs to 16 residues. This receptor was identified in a woman aged 40 to 55 with acute or convalescent COVID-19. The chain has TRBV10-3 and TRBJ1-2; D might be TRBD1 (5 bases). Sequencing was done on a sample of peripheral blood. In nucleotides, the CDR3 is TGTGCCATCAGTGATAGGCCAAAAGGGGTGTATTATGGCTACACCTTC. Translated, it gives CAISDRPKGVYYGYTF.